The rows below give T cell receptor beta chains drawn from one sample of a study of blood T cell repertoires in COVID-19. Produced via immunoSEQ multiplex PCR; TCRdb's table is partial and in-frame only. This table has some 180,000 clones, more than 75% appearing once. Sequencing used peripheral blood. These receptors all stem from a middle-aged woman with COVID-19, enrolled during active disease. CDR3s include the opening cysteine and the closing phenylalanine or tryptophan. Fields, in order: CDR3 DNA, CDR3 protein, V gene, clone size, J gene, D gene. The D gene is left open where the match is weak. Clone size, where shown, is once, few, many, or a class for clones that have expanded.

TGTGCCAGCAGCTTCTTCCAGGGGGAGAGGGGCTACACCTTC CASSFFQGERGYTF TRBV7-2 NA TRBJ1-2 TRBD1
TGTGCCAGCAGTTTACTAGCGGGAGGGCCCACCGGGGAGCTGTTTTTT CASSLLAGGPTGELFF TRBV6-5 NA TRBJ2-2 TRBD2
TGTGCCAGCTCACCGGAGATTGGGGCGCAGGGCTACACCTTC CASSPEIGAQGYTF TRBV18 NA TRBJ1-2 NA
TGTGCCAGCAGCGTAGAGCCTAAATACAATGAGCAGTTCTTC CASSVEPKYNEQFF TRBV9 NA TRBJ2-1 NA
TGTGCCAGCAGCTTGGGACTAGCGGTACAAGAGACCCAGTACTTC CASSLGLAVQETQYF TRBV5-4 NA TRBJ2-5 TRBD2
TGCGCCAGCAGCCCAGAGGGGAGCTCTGGAAACACCATATATTTT CASSPEGSSGNTIYF TRBV4-3 NA TRBJ1-3 NA
TGTGCCAGCAGCGTGACCCCCCGGGAAACTGAAGCTTTCTTT CASSVTPRETEAFF TRBV9 once TRBJ1-1 NA
TGTGCCAGCAGCTTAGGAGGGAGGGCCGGGGAGCTGTTTTTT CASSLGGRAGELFF TRBV7-2 once TRBJ2-2 TRBD2
TGCGCCAGCAGCTTGGGGGGGCAGGATGGCTACACCTTC CASSLGGQDGYTF TRBV5-1 NA TRBJ1-2 NA
TGCGCCAGCAGCTCGCCAGGTTCCGGGGATGAAAAACTGTTTTTT CASSSPGSGDEKLFF TRBV5-1 once TRBJ1-4 NA
TGTGCCAGCAGCAAGGACAGGGATTATGGCTACACCTTC CASSKDRDYGYTF TRBV7-6 NA TRBJ1-2 TRBD1
TGTGCCAGCAGTGTTAACAGGGGGGGAATTGGCTACACCTTC CASSVNRGGIGYTF TRBV6-6 NA TRBJ1-2 TRBD1
TGTGCCAGCAGTTTTGATGCGGGTGGGGACACTGAAGCTTTCTTT CASSFDAGGDTEAFF TRBV2 NA TRBJ1-1 NA
TGTGCCAGCACCCTTGGGTGGGGGGGTCAAGAGACCCAGTACTTC CASTLGWGGQETQYF TRBV7-6 NA TRBJ2-5 TRBD2
TGTGCCAGCAGCTTAGCGCCAGGGCTCGGCACTGAAGCTTTCTTT CASSLAPGLGTEAFF TRBV7-2 once TRBJ1-1 NA
TGTGCCAGCAGCCGACTAGCGGGCACCTACGAGCAGTACTTC CASSRLAGTYEQYF TRBV6-2/TRBV6-3 NA TRBJ2-7 TRBD2
TGTGCCAGCTCACCCCCTCCGAGAACTGGGGCCAACGTCCTGACTTTC CASSPPPRTGANVLTF TRBV18 once TRBJ2-6 NA
TGTGCCAGCATAGCTGCGGGGGCTGAGGGCAATCAGCCCCAGCATTTT CASIAAGAEGNQPQHF TRBV3-1/TRBV3-2 NA TRBJ1-5 NA
TGTGCCTGGAGTGTACTTAGGGGGTACAATGAGCAGTTCTTC CAWSVLRGYNEQFF TRBV30 NA TRBJ2-1 NA
TGCGCCAGCAGCCCATCACCCGGACAGTCGGGGAACACTGAAGCTTTCTTT CASSPSPGQSGNTEAFF TRBV4-3 few TRBJ1-1 NA
TGTGCCAGCAGCTCAAAGCAATATAGCAATCAGCCCCAGCATTTT CASSSKQYSNQPQHF TRBV28 NA TRBJ1-5 NA
TGTGCCAGCAGCGTAGAACAGGTGGCAGCGAAGCAGTTCTTC CASSVEQVAAKQFF TRBV9 NA TRBJ2-1 NA
TGCGCCAGCCGGGGAAGCACAGATACGCAGTATTTT CASRGSTDTQYF TRBV5-1 NA TRBJ2-3 NA
TGTGCTCTCCGGGACTCGAACACCGGGGAGCTGTTTTTT CALRDSNTGELFF TRBV10-3 few TRBJ2-2 NA
TGTGCCACCAGCAGCGGACAGGCCTACAATGAGCAGTTCTTC CATSSGQAYNEQFF TRBV15 NA TRBJ2-1 TRBD1
TGTGCCAGCAGCTTGGCTTTAGGCGGGAGTTACTACGAGCAGTACTTC CASSLALGGSYYEQYF TRBV5-4 many TRBJ2-7 TRBD2
TGTGCCAGCAGTTCCGTCTCCCTAGCGGGGGCCAACACCGGGGAGCTGTTTTTT CASSSVSLAGANTGELFF TRBV6-2/TRBV6-3 NA TRBJ2-2 TRBD2
TGTGCCAGCTCACCACCGGGACGGGGGGATGAAAAACTGTTTTTT CASSPPGRGDEKLFF TRBV18 NA TRBJ1-4 NA
TGTGCCAGCAGCGCCGCGACTAGCGGGGGGGGCCTCACAGATACGCAGTATTTT CASSAATSGGGLTDTQYF TRBV9 NA TRBJ2-3 TRBD2
TGCAGCGTCGAGGATAGCGGGAGGGAAACCTACGAGCAGTACTTC CSVEDSGRETYEQYF TRBV29-1 NA TRBJ2-7 TRBD2
TGTGCCAGCAGTGATTGGTCTAGCGGGGGGGAAGAGACCCAGTACTTC CASSDWSSGGEETQYF TRBV2 many TRBJ2-5 TRBD2
TGTGCTAGTGGTTGGATACTAGCGGAGGGGACTAGGCATGAGCAGTTCTTC CASGWILAEGTRHEQFF TRBV12-5 NA TRBJ2-1 TRBD2
TGTGCCACCAAGGGGCCCCCTGCGGCCGGGGAGCTGTTTTTT CATKGPPAAGELFF TRBV5-5 NA TRBJ2-2 NA
TGTGCCAGCAGCGTAGAAGGACAGGGTGGGGATACGCAGTATTTT CASSVEGQGGDTQYF TRBV9 many TRBJ2-3 TRBD1
TGTGCCAGCAGCGTTTCCCCCCGGACTAGCGGGGGGAGCACAGATACGCAGTATTTT CASSVSPRTSGGSTDTQYF TRBV9 NA TRBJ2-3 TRBD2
TGTGCCAGCGCCCGACGGCGGGGACCTTACGAGCAGTACTTC CASARRRGPYEQYF TRBV11-2 NA TRBJ2-7 NA
TGCGCCAGCAGCTTGCAGGGGGCGCGGGAGACCCAGTACTTC CASSLQGARETQYF TRBV5-1 NA TRBJ2-5 TRBD1
TGCGCCAGCAGCTTGGACTGGAGCAGGGGATCTGGAAACACCATATATTTT CASSLDWSRGSGNTIYF TRBV5-1 once TRBJ1-3 NA
TGTGCCAGTAGTAGGACGACCGGGACTGGGGGAACAGATACGCAGTATTTT CASSRTTGTGGTDTQYF TRBV19 NA TRBJ2-3 NA
TGCGCCAGCAGCCCCCGGACAGGGTGGGTCGGGGAGCTGTTTTTT CASSPRTGWVGELFF TRBV5-1 NA TRBJ2-2 TRBD1
TGCGCCAGCAGTCCCTTAGGGGTGAACACTGAAGCTTTCTTT CASSPLGVNTEAFF TRBV4-1 once TRBJ1-1 NA
TGTGCCAGCAGCTTGCGACTAGCGGAGTACAATGAGCAGTTCTTC CASSLRLAEYNEQFF TRBV7-9 few TRBJ2-1 TRBD2
TGTGCCAGCAGCTCGCAGACAGAGTATTATGGCTACACCTTC CASSSQTEYYGYTF TRBV5-6 NA TRBJ1-2 NA
TGTGCCAGCAGAACATCCGGGGGAACCTACGAGCAGTACTTC CASRTSGGTYEQYF TRBV28 NA TRBJ2-7 NA
TGTGCCAGCTTAAATCCGTTCAGGCAGTACTTC CASLNPFRQYF TRBV7-9 NA TRBJ2-7 NA
TGTGCCAGCAGTCAAAACTACGAGCAGTACTTC CASSQNYEQYF TRBV12-3/TRBV12-4 NA TRBJ2-7 NA
TGTGCCATCAGTGAGTCGACAGGGGGCGGGGGTAATGAAAAACTGTTTTTT CAISESTGGGGNEKLFF TRBV10-3 NA TRBJ1-4 TRBD1
TGTGCCAGCAGCCAAGCTGGACAGGGAAGGGCTTTCTTT CASSQAGQGRAFF TRBV4-2 NA TRBJ1-1 TRBD1
TGTGCCAGCAGCCGCATCATAGAGTCCTACGAGCAGTACTTC CASSRIIESYEQYF TRBV14 NA TRBJ2-7 NA
TGTGCCTGGAGTGGGGTTAGCTCACCCCTCCACTTT CAWSGVSSPLHF TRBV30 few TRBJ1-6 NA
TGTGCCAGCAGTTTATCATCCTTTCCCGACGAGCAGTACTTC CASSLSSFPDEQYF TRBV27 NA TRBJ2-7 NA
TGTGCCAGTAGTCATTATGGGGCCGCCGAAAGAAAAGAGACCCAGTACTTC CASSHYGAAERKETQYF TRBV19 NA TRBJ2-5 NA
TGTGCCAGCAGCCCCCTAGCGGGACGAGATACGCAGTATTTT CASSPLAGRDTQYF TRBV5-5 NA TRBJ2-3 TRBD2
TGTGCCAGCAGCTTCGACTCCGGGGGTTATGGCTACACCTTC CASSFDSGGYGYTF TRBV11-3 NA TRBJ1-2 NA
TGTGCCAGCAGCTGGGGACAGGGAAACTCTGGAAACACCATATATTTT CASSWGQGNSGNTIYF TRBV7-9 NA TRBJ1-3 TRBD1
TGTGCCAGCAGCTTAGGACAGATGAACACTGAAGCTTTCTTT CASSLGQMNTEAFF TRBV7-9 few TRBJ1-1 NA
TGTGCCAGTAGTGGGGTAGGGGTTGATGGCTACACCTTC CASSGVGVDGYTF TRBV19 NA TRBJ1-2 NA
TGTGCCAGCAGCTTAGGACTAGCGGACAATGAGCAGTTCTTC CASSLGLADNEQFF TRBV11-1 NA TRBJ2-1 TRBD2
TGTGCCAGCAGCTTGACCGGACAGCCCCAAGAGACCCAGTACTTC CASSLTGQPQETQYF TRBV5-8 NA TRBJ2-5 NA
TGTGCCAGCAGCCCGGACGGGATGGCTCAAGAGACCCAGTACTTC CASSPDGMAQETQYF TRBV7-8 NA TRBJ2-5 NA